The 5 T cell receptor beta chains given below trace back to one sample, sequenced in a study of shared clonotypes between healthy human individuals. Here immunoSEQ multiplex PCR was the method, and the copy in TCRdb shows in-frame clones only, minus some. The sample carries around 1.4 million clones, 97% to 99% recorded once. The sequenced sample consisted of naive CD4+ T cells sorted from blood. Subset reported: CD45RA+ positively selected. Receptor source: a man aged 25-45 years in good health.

The CDR3, as DNA: TGCGCCAGCAGCGGGGCCCCAGAGACCCAGTACTTC. This sequence encodes CASSGAPETQYF. The chain is built from TRBV10-1 and TRBJ2-5; either TRBD1 or TRBD2 may fit D (5 bases each). Trimming took off 6 bases at V and 4 bases at J, with 9 bases between the two ends. The CDR3 extends over 12 amino acids. Germline assignment: CDR1 WNHNN and CDR2 SYGVQD (reference sequence).

CDR3 nucleotides: TGTGCCAGCAGCCCCCGGACTAGCGGGAGCATCACAGATACGCAGTATTTT. Protein sequence: CASSPRTSGSITDTQYF. The chain couples TRBV7-9 to TRBJ2-3; 13 bases fit TRBD2. Germline V lookup: CDR1 SEHNR, CDR2 FQNEAQ (reference sequence). V gave up 5 bases and J gave up 2 bases; unmatched junction bases: 7. The CDR3 loop spans 17 amino acids.

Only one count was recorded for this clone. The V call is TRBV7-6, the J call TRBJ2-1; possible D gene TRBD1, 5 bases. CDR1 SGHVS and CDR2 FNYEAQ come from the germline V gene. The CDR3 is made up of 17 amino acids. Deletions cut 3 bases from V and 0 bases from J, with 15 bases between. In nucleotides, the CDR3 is TGTGCCAGCAGCTTCGACAGTCGTTCCCGCTCCTACAATGAGCAGTTCTTC. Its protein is CASSFDSRSRSYNEQFF. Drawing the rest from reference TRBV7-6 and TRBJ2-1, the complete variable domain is GAGVSQSPRYKVTKRGQDVALRCDPISGHVSLYWYRQALGQGPEFLTYFNYEAQQDKSGLPNDRFSAERPEGSISTLTIQRTEQRDSAMYRCASSFDSRSRSYNEQFFGPGTRLTVL.

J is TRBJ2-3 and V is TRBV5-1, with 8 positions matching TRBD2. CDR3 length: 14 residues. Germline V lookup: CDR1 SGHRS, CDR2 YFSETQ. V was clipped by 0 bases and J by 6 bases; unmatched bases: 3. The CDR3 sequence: CASSLDRGGDTQYF. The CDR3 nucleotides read TGCGCCAGCAGCTTGGATCGCGGGGGGGATACGCAGTATTTT.

CDR3 nucleotides: TGTGCCAGCAGCGTAGCTCTCGTTAGCGGGAGGGCCAACGGGGAGCTGTTTTTT. Translation gives CASSVALVSGRANGELFF. The chain couples TRBV9 to TRBJ2-2; 11 nucleotides line up with TRBD2. The CDR3 is made up of 18 amino acids. Trimming took 0 bases from V and 7 from J; bases not matched to a gene: 11. Germline V gene lookup returns CDR1 SGDLS and CDR2 YYNGEE.